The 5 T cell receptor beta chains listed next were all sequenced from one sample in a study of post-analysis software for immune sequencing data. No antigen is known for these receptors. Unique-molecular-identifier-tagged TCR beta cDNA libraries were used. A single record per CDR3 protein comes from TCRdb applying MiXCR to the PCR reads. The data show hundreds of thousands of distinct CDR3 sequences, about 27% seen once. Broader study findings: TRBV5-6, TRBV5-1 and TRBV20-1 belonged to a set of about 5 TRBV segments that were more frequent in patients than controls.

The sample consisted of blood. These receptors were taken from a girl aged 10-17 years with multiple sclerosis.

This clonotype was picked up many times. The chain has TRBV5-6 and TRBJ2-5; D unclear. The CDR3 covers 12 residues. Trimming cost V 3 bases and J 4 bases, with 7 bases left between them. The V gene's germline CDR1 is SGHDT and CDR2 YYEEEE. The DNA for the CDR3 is TGTGCCAGCAGCTGGGCCACAGAGACCCAGTACTTC. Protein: CASSWATETQYF.

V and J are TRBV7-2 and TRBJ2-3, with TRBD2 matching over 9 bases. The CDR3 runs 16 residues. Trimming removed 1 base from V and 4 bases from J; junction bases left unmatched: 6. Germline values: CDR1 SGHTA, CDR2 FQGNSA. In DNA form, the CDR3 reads TGTGCCAGCAGCTTAGGTGGCGGGAGGGCCCCAGATACGCAGTATTTT. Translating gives CASSLGGGRAPDTQYF.

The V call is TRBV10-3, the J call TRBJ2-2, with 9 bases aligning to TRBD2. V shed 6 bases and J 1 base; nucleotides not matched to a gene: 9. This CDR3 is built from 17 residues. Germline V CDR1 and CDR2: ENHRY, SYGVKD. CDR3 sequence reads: CAIRPSGAGMNTGELFF. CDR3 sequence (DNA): TGTGCCATCAGACCTAGCGGGGCCGGGATGAACACCGGGGAGCTGTTTTTT.

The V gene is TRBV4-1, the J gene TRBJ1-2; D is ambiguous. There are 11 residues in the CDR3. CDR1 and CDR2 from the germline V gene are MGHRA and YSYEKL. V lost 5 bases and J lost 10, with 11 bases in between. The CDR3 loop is CASSKAGVYTF. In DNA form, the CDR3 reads TGCGCCAGCAGCAAAGCGGGTGTCTACACCTTC.

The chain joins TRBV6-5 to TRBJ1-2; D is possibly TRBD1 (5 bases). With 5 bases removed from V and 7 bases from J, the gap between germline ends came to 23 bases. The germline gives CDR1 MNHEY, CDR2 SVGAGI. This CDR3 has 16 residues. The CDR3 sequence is CASSQKGSRVIGGYTF. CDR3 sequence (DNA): TGTGCCAGCAGTCAGAAAGGTTCCAGGGTTATTGGTGGCTACACCTTC.